This paragraph reports one TCR beta chain. Its matching antigen is unknown. Additional DNA sequences in this sample encode the identical CDR3. This entry belongs to a study of shared clonotypes between healthy human individuals. Overall study findings and caveats: Memory subsets generally showed smaller estimated richness than naive subsets did. Sample collection involved blood only; tissue repertoires are likely different. Read depth was anticipated to influence clonotype sharing among donors. Clonotypes which were not shared had lower generation probabilities than clonotypes that all four donors shared.

The ends were cut back, 0 bases at V and 2 bases at J, with 11 bases in the middle. Germline CDR1 reads GTSNPN; CDR2 reads SVGIG (reference sequence). The CDR3 loop spans 15 amino acids. Clones were sequenced by immunoSEQ multiplex PCR, and TCRdb holds only the in-frame ones, with some missing. This table has 2,500,000 or so clones, 85% to 95% appearing once. The chain is built from TRBV30 and TRBJ1-3; D not resolved. The TCR was taken from a man younger than 30 in good health. Some clones in this sample may be carry-over from other donors' samples. The sequencing input was naive CD4+ T cells from PBMCs. Subset of the sample: CD45RA+ positively selected. CDR3 DNA sequence: TGTGCCTGGAGTGTACGAGCTGGTCCTGGAAACACCATATATTTT. This encodes CAWSVRAGPGNTIYF.